A single sample gave rise to the 5 T cell receptor beta chains below, sequenced in a study of regulatory T cells in long-lasting Graves disease. Time point here: newly diagnosed GD, antithyroid drugs for less than 3 months. The TCR library was made from RNA that had been extracted from PBMCs in TRIzol. HTBI primers from iRepertoire and Arm-PCR of CDR3 regions yielded the TCR beta libraries. TCRdb used MiXCR to reprocess the multiplex PCR reads, holding one entry per CDR3 protein. The sample yields more than 400,000 distinct CDR3 sequences, 15% to 20% seen once. This sample was shared with a second study, whose subject was T cells in Graves' hyperthyroidism and ophthalmopathy.

This specimen consisted of peripheral blood mononuclear cells (PBMCs), obtained at new diagnosis, from a patient treated with antithyroid drugs. The receptors were gathered from a man in his forties with Graves disease.

This clonotype showed up many times. The chain employs TRBV2 and TRBJ2-1; 12 bases fit TRBD2. The trim removed 4 bases at V and 5 bases at J, leaving 3 bases unmatched. The CDR3 covers 15 residues. CDR1 is SNHLY and CDR2 is FYNNEI in the germline V gene. The CDR3 DNA follows: TGTGCCAGCAGTGCCGGGACTAGCGGGCACAATGAGCAGTTCTTC. This encodes CASSAGTSGHNEQFF. Variable domain in full (rest from reference TRBV2 and TRBJ2-1): EPEVTQTPSHQVTQMGQEVILRCVPISNHLYFYWYRQILGQKVEFLVSFYNNEISEKSEIFDDQFSVERPDGSNFTLKIRSTKLEDSAMYFCASSAGTSGHNEQFFGPGTRLTVL.

This clonotype has a count of ten or more. The chain is built from TRBV12-3 or TRBV12-4 and TRBJ2-4; D may be TRBD1 (6 bases). This CDR3 is 14 amino acids long. V was trimmed by 2 bases and J by 6 bases, leaving 11 bases between them. The CDR3 bases are TGTGCCAGCAGTTTAATGAGCAGGGGAAACATTCAGTACTTC. Its translation is CASSLMSRGNIQYF.

This clonotype was observed once. The chain joins TRBV12-3 or TRBV12-4 to TRBJ2-3; D gene uncertain. V gave up 10 bases and J gave up 0 bases, with 14 bases separating them. This CDR3 region has 14 residues. Here the CDR3 DNA reads TGTGCCATTGCTGCAAGGGCTAGCACAGATACGCAGTATTTT. It is translated as CAIAARASTDTQYF.

Ten or more counts support this clonotype. The J gene is TRBJ1-2, the V gene TRBV27; D not resolved. Germline loops: CDR1 MNHEY, CDR2 SMNVEV (reference sequence). Trimming pared 6 bases from V and 3 bases from J, leaving 11 bases between. The CDR3 length is 13 residues. In nucleotides, the CDR3 is TGTGCCAGCAGGTTAACAGAAGACTATGGCTACACCTTC. This sequence encodes CASRLTEDYGYTF.

This clonotype has a count of ten or more. The chain carries TRBV28 and TRBJ1-5; D gene ambiguous. CDR3 length: 16 amino acids. V was trimmed by 5 bases and J by 5 bases, leaving 19 bases between them. The germline V gene has CDR1 MDHEN and CDR2 SYDVKM. The CDR3 reads CASSVSRVRVYQPQHF. DNA for the CDR3: TGTGCCAGCAGTGTCTCGCGGGTCAGAGTTTATCAGCCCCAGCATTTT.